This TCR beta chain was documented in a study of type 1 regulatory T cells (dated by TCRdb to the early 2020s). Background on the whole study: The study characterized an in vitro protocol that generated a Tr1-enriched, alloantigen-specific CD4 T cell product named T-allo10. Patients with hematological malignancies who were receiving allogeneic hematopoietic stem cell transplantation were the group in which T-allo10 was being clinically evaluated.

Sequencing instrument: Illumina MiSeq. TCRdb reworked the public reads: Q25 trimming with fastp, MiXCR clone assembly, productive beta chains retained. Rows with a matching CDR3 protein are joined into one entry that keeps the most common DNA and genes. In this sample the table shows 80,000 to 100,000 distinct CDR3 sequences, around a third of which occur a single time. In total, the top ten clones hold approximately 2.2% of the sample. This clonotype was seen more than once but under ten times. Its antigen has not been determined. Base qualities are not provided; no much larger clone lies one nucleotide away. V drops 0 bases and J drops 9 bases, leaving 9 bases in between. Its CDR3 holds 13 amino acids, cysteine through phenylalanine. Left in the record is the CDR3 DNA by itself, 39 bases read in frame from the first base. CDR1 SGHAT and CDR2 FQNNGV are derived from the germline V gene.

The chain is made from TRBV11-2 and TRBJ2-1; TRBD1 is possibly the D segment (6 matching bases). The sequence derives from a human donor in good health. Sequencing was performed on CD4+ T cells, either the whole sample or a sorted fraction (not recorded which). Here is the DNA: TGTGCCAGCAGCTTAGAGGTAGGGGGTGAGCAGTTCTTC. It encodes CASSLEVGGEQFF. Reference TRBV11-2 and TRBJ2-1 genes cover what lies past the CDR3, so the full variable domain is EAGVAQSPRYKIIEKRQSVAFWCNPISGHATLYWYQQILGQGPKLLIQFQNNGVVDDSQLPKDRFSAERLKGVDSTLKIQPAKLEDSAVYLCASSLEVGGEQFFGPGTRLTVL.